This T cell receptor (beta chain) was sequenced for a study of T-cell reconstitution after alpha-beta-depleted transplantation in children. Preparation of the TCRbeta library involved a method that used unique molecular identifiers. TCRdb reprocessed the PCR reads via MiXCR and lists one record per CDR3 protein. This table holds some 2,900 distinct CDR3 sequences, 20% to 25% found once. General study points: The study traced high day-60 TCRbeta diversity in some patients to surviving recipient T cells and thymic progenitors. After one year, T-cell counts and TCRbeta diversity mostly came from new T cells. Alpha-beta T cells present about two months after transplant were reported to originate from several hundred expanded graft clones.

Trimming pared 1 base from V and 5 bases from J, leaving 14 bases between. CDR3 length: 16 residues. The germline V gene has CDR1 MNHEY and CDR2 SVGAGI. This clonotype was picked up many times. The antigen is not known. The sequence was collected from a female patient under 18 who had a stem cell transplant for acute lymphoblastic leukemia, so the T cells may come from the graft donor. Sequences were derived from PBMCs, mostly from graft donor cells, sampled 60 days after TCRalphabeta/CD19-depleted stem cell transplant. The rearrangement links TRBV6-5 to TRBJ2-2; perhaps D is TRBD1 or TRBD2 (5 bases each). The CDR3 here is CASSYWGNYRTGELFF. CDR3 DNA: TGTGCCAGCAGTTACTGGGGGAATTATAGGACCGGGGAGCTGTTTTTT.